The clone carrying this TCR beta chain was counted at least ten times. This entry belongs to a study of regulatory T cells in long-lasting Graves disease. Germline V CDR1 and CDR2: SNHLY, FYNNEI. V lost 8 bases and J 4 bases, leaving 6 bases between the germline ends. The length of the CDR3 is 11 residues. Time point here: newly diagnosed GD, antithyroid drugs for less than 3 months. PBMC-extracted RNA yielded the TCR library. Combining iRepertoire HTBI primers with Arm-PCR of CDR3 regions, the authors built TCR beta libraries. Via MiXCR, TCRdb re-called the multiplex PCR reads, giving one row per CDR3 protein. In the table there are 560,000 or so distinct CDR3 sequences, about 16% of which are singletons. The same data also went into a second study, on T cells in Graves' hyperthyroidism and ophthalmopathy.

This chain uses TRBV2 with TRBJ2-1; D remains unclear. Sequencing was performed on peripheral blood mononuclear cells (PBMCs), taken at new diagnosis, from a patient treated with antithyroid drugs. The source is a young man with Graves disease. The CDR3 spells CASVLYNEQFF. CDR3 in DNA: TGTGCCAGCGTCCTTTACAATGAGCAGTTCTTC.